Here is one TCR beta chain with its context. Its cognate antigen is unknown. The sample belongs to a study of tumor and adjacent non-tumor tissue in lung cancer. Study context: Stage I to III disease affected ten to eleven men and 5 women aged 31 to 76. Whole-study results and caveats: Significantly higher TCR diversity was found in tumor than normal lung. Normal lung showed higher cumulative top 100 clone frequency than tumor.

The CDR3 totals 15 residues. In germline, CDR1 is SGHAT, CDR2 FQNNGV. TCRbeta libraries were built with three rounds of nested PCR, modified from ARM-PCR. Using its own MiXCR run on the multiplex PCR reads, TCRdb lists one record per CDR3 protein. The table records more than 120,000 distinct CDR3 sequences, around two thirds of them present only once. No cell sorting was done before RNA was extracted from the tissue. Between August and November 2014, newly diagnosed, chemotherapy-naive lung cancer patients underwent thoracic surgery in China. The chain carries TRBV11-2 and TRBJ2-3; TRBD2 aligns across 10 bases. The material sequenced was lung tumor tissue. The origin of this receptor is a man in his sixties with small cell lung cancer. CDR3 DNA sequence: TGTGTCATCAGCTTATCTCTAGCGGGAGCAGATACGCAGTATTTT. Its protein is CVISLSLAGADTQYF.